Given below is one T cell receptor (beta chain) in context. Original methodology: Counts of nucleated cells, estimated from reference gene primer amplification, were obtained. Assay used: immunoSEQ multiplex PCR; TCRdb lists only in-frame clones, some missing. D and trimming were read from the DNA, whereas the V and J calls and clone size are those reported in that table. This sample carries some 220,000 clones, around 81% of them seen once, and the ten largest clones take around 2.7%. The CDR3 totals 14 residues. J lost 13 bases, V lost 6 bases, and 12 bases had no gene match. Germline V CDR1 and CDR2: SGHAT, FQNNGV. This record belongs to a study of blood T cell repertoires in COVID-19. In the study overall: Sites in the United States, Italy and Spain provided acute and convalescent COVID-19 samples. Sources were T cells, B-cell-depleted T cells, or PBMCs; the material itself was cDNA or gDNA.

The sequenced sample was peripheral blood. This sequence was found in a woman aged 30 to 39 who had recovered from COVID-19. The genes are TRBV11-2 and TRBJ1-6; 7 positions match TRBD1. The CDR3 region is CASSPGTAFSPLHF. The CDR3 DNA reads as TGTGCCAGCAGTCCCGGGACAGCTTTCTCGCCCCTCCACTTT.